Below are 18 T cell receptor beta chains sequenced from a single sample in a study of T cells in Graves' hyperthyroidism and ophthalmopathy. Researchers took RNA transcripts and amplified the TCR beta CDR3 regions from them. The study used the HTBI primer set for a first-round RT-PCR of the TCR CDR3. TCRdb re-called the multiplex PCR reads with MiXCR, one entry per CDR3 protein. The repertoire consists of roughly 840,000 distinct CDR3 sequences, with over 35% occurring once and the leading ten covering around 10%. Material: blood. The receptors were gathered from a man younger than 30 with Graves' hyperthyroidism.

This clonotype was detected ten times or more. This sequence joins TRBV14 and TRBJ2-7; TRBD2 is a possible D gene (5 bases). V lost 3 bases to trimming and J lost 3 bases, with 6 bases between them. The CDR3 totals 12 residues. Germline V gene sequence: CDR1 SGHDN, CDR2 FVKESK. CDR3 sequence reads: CASSHGIYEQYF. For the CDR3, the DNA is TGTGCCAGCAGCCACGGGATCTACGAGCAGTACTTC.

This sequence joins TRBV5-1 and TRBJ2-5; D call uncertain. V dropped 4 bases and J dropped 1 base, with 8 bases sitting between them. Germline V gene lookup returns CDR1 SGHRS and CDR2 YFSETQ. The CDR3 contains 13 residues. The CDR3 here is CASSRNTQETQYF. The CDR3 bases are TGCGCCAGCAGCCGAAATACCCAAGAGACCCAGTACTTC.

This chain connects TRBV7-6 to TRBJ1-4; D not certain. Trimming stripped 5 bases from V and 6 bases from J, with 10 bases between. Germline lookup yields CDR1 SGHVS and CDR2 FNYEAQ. The CDR3 runs 13 residues. The CDR3 reads CASSRGFDEKLFF. The CDR3 DNA sequence: TGTGCCAGCAGCCGGGGATTTGATGAAAAACTGTTTTTT.

This clonotype was observed a few times. This sequence joins TRBV20-1 and TRBJ2-2; 9 bases are a match to TRBD1. Germline CDR1 and CDR2: DFQATT and SNEGSKA (reference sequence). This CDR3 comprises 13 residues. Trimming removed 5 bases from V and 5 bases from J; junction bases left unmatched: 3. The CDR3, as DNA: TGCAGTGCTTGGGACAGGGAGACCGGGGAGCTGTTTTTT. Translation: CSAWDRETGELFF.

This clonotype was counted many times. This chain joins TRBV7-8 and TRBJ1-2, with D unclear. The CDR3 loop spans 15 amino acids. V gave up 1 base and J gave up 1 base, with 10 bases separating them. Germline V lookup: CDR1 SGHVS, CDR2 FQNEAQ. The CDR3 nucleotides are TGTGCCAGCAGCTTAGGGGGAGAGTTTAACTATGGCTACACCTTC. Translated: CASSLGGEFNYGYTF.

The chain combines TRBV10-3 with TRBJ1-5; D is perhaps TRBD1 (6 bases). V lost 8 bases, J lost 0 bases, and 11 bases lay in between. This CDR3 contains 14 residues. CDR1 and CDR2 from the germline V gene are ENHRY and SYGVKD. The CDR3 DNA reads TGTGCCATCGGAGCAGGGGATAGCAATCAGCCCCAGCATTTT. Its translation: CAIGAGDSNQPQHF.

V usage is TRBV7-6 and J usage is TRBJ1-4; D possibly corresponds to TRBD1 (5 bases). The CDR3 is 15 residues long. V lost 3 bases to trimming and J lost 7 bases, with 15 bases between them. CDR1 is SGHVS, CDR2 FNYEAQ, per germline. The CDR3 is CASSFGGASSEKLFF. Here the CDR3 DNA reads TGTGCCAGCAGCTTTGGTGGGGCGAGCTCTGAAAAACTGTTTTTT.

The V call is TRBV4-1, the J call TRBJ2-2; D remains unclear. The germline V and J ends were trimmed by 0 bases and 1 base, with 12 bases remaining between them. CDR3 size: 17 residues. Germline V gene lookup returns CDR1 MGHRA and CDR2 YSYEKL. CDR3 loop: CASSQDRGPENTGELFF. CDR3 sequence (DNA): TGCGCCAGCAGCCAAGATCGCGGACCAGAGAACACCGGGGAGCTGTTTTTT.

This clonotype was seen at least ten times. This chain connects TRBV9 to TRBJ1-1, with D perhaps TRBD1 (5 bases). V was pared by 3 bases and J by 5 bases, with 14 bases between. The CDR3 loop spans 14 amino acids. CDR1 is SGDLS, CDR2 YYNGEE, per germline. The CDR3 reads CASSALTEGTEAFF. The CDR3 DNA reads TGTGCCAGCAGCGCCCTGACAGAGGGGACTGAAGCTTTCTTT.

This clonotype was detected ten times or more. The chain carries TRBV12-3 or TRBV12-4 and TRBJ1-6; D perhaps matches TRBD1 (5 bases). The CDR3 consists of 14 residues. V was clipped by 5 bases and J by 5 bases, with 10 bases between them. The CDR3 DNA is TGTGCCAGCAGTGGGACGGTAGATAATTCACCCCTCCACTTT. It yields the protein CASSGTVDNSPLHF.

The chain combines TRBV19 with TRBJ1-3; D unclear. Between the trimmed V and J ends, which lost 3 bases and 2 bases, there was a span of 11 bases. There are 15 residues in the CDR3. Germline V gene data show CDR1 as LNHDA and CDR2 as SQIVND (reference sequence). The CDR3 sequence: CASSIAQSPGNTIYF. In DNA form, the CDR3 reads TGTGCCAGTAGTATCGCCCAGAGCCCTGGAAACACCATATATTTT. The full variable domain, completed using reference TRBV19 and TRBJ1-3, is DGGITQSPKYLFRKEGQNVTLSCEQNLNHDAMYWYRQDPGQGLRLIYYSQIVNDFQKGDIAEGYSVSREKKESFPLTVTSAQKNPTAFYLCASSIAQSPGNTIYFGEGSWLTVV.

This clonotype was recorded at least ten times. The chain employs TRBV7-8 and TRBJ2-7; D unresolved. There are 13 residues in the CDR3. The germline V gene has CDR1 SGHVS and CDR2 FQNEAQ. V shed 1 base and J shed 7 bases, with 11 bases lying between them. Here the CDR3 reads CASSLGRDGEQYF. The CDR3 nucleotides read TGTGCCAGCAGCTTAGGCAGAGACGGGGAGCAGTACTTC. Filled out from reference TRBV7-8 and TRBJ2-7, the complete variable domain reads GAGVSQSPRYKVAKRGQDVALRCDPISGHVSLFWYQQALGQGPEFLTYFQNEAQLDKSGLPSDRFFAERPEGSVSTLKIQRTQQEDSAVYLCASSLGRDGEQYFGPGTRLTVT.

This chain uses TRBV10-2 with TRBJ2-2; TRBD2 matches at 13 bases. In germline, CDR1 is WSHSY, CDR2 SAAADI. J gave up 5 bases and V 4 bases, and 7 bases lay outside the gene matches. This CDR3 region has 17 residues. The CDR3 loop is CASSVRLAGGGTGELFF. The CDR3 DNA reads TGCGCCAGCAGTGTCCGACTAGCGGGAGGAGGAACCGGGGAGCTGTTTTTT.

This clonotype was counted once. V gene TRBV13 combines with J gene TRBJ2-5; 7 bases match TRBD1. V was clipped by 5 bases and J by 5 bases; unmatched bases: 8. Germline assignment: CDR1 PRHDT and CDR2 FYEKMQ (reference sequence). The length of the CDR3 is 14 residues. For the CDR3, the DNA is TGTGCCAGCAGCCCGCGACAGGGAGTGGAGACCCAGTACTTC. It yields the protein CASSPRQGVETQYF. The complete variable domain, with remaining parts taken from reference TRBV13 and TRBJ2-5, reads AAGVIQSPRHLIKEKRETATLKCYPIPRHDTVYWYQQGPGQDPQFLISFYEKMQSDKGSIPDRFSAQQFSDYHSELNMSSLELGDSALYFCASSPRQGVETQYFGPGTRLLVL.

This clonotype came up a few times. The chain is built from TRBV9 and TRBJ1-2; perhaps TRBD1 as D (6 bases). The CDR3 has 15 residues. The germline CDR1 and CDR2 sequences are SGDLS and YYNGEE. The germline V and J ends were trimmed by 4 bases and 5 bases, with 18 bases remaining between them. CDR3 protein: CASSPKQQGWYGYTF. Here the CDR3 DNA reads TGTGCCAGCAGCCCTAAACAACAGGGTTGGTATGGCTACACCTTC. The full variable domain, in which reference TRBV9 and TRBJ1-2 provide the parts outside the CDR3, is DSGVTQTPKHLITATGQRVTLRCSPRSGDLSVYWYQQSLDQGLQFLIQYYNGEERAKGNILERFSAQQFPDLHSELNLSSLELGDSALYFCASSPKQQGWYGYTFGSGTRLTVV.

The J gene is TRBJ1-3, the V gene TRBV25-1; D gene unclear. The CDR3 contains 15 residues. The V end lost 7 bases, the J end lost 0 bases, and 13 bases lay between the germline ends. The germline V gene encodes CDR1 MGHDK and CDR2 SYGVNS. The CDR3 reads CASTNTASSGNTIYF. The CDR3 DNA follows: TGTGCCAGCACTAACACAGCCAGCTCTGGAAACACCATATATTTT.

This clonotype is a singleton in its sample. This sequence joins TRBV10-2 and TRBJ2-6; D remains ambiguous. The germline V gene has CDR1 WSHSY and CDR2 SAAADI. The CDR3 contains 14 residues. V was trimmed by 11 bases and J by 0 bases, leaving 11 bases between them. Here the CDR3 DNA reads TGCGCCTGGGGTCAGTACTCTGGGGCCAACGTCCTGACTTTC. Residues: CAWGQYSGANVLTF.

A remark on this clonotype: A read error may be the cause here, since a much bigger clone is one base away. The conserved phenylalanine or tryptophan is not found at the CDR3 terminus, so this likely reflects a read error. V and J are TRBV5-5 and TRBJ2-7; D may match TRBD1 or TRBD2 (6 bases each). Trimming removed 4 bases at V and 5 bases at J, with 16 bases between. CDR1 is SGHKS, CDR2 YYEKEE, per germline (reference sequence). The CDR3 runs to 14 residues. Written as DNA, the CDR3 is TGTGCCAGCAGCGACGGGGGCGGGTCCCACGAGCAGTACTCC. The encoded protein is CASSDGGGSHEQYS.